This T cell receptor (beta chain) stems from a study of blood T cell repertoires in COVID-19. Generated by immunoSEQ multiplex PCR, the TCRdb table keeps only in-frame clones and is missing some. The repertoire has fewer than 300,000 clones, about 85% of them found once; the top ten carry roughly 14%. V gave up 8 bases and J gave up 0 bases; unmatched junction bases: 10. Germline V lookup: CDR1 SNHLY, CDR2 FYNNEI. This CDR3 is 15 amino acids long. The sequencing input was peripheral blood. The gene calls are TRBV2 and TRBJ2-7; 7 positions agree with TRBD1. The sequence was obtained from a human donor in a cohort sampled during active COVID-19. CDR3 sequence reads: CASGRQGPSSYEQYF. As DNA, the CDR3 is TGTGCCAGCGGGCGACAGGGCCCCAGCTCCTACGAGCAGTACTTC.